Below, 14 T cell receptor beta chains from the same sample are listed, as sequenced in a study of blood T cell repertoires in COVID-19. This table comes from immunoSEQ multiplex PCR, and its TCRdb copy is limited to in-frame clones, with some not included. The table records under 300,000 clones, around 83% of them present only once. Source material: PBMCs or T cells enriched from blood (not recorded which). The receptors were gathered from a woman aged 45-65 years who had been exposed to COVID-19.

Regarding this clone: Additional DNA sequences in this sample encode the identical CDR3. The chain combines TRBV3-1 (or the pseudogene TRBV3-2) with TRBJ1-2, with 8 positions matching TRBD1. The V gene's germline CDR1 is LGHDT and CDR2 YNNKEL (reference sequence). V shed 4 bases, J shed 8 bases, and the junction held 6 bases outside the gene matches. The CDR3 totals 13 residues. Here the CDR3 DNA reads TGTGCCAGCAGCCCCCGACAGGGGAGAGGCTACACCTTC. Protein product: CASSPRQGRGYTF.

The genes are TRBV10-3 and TRBJ2-5; no definite D call. The V end lost 2 bases, the J end lost 5 bases, and 18 bases lay between the germline ends. This CDR3 is built from 16 residues. Germline V CDR1 and CDR2: ENHRY, SYGVKD. The CDR3 region has the DNA TGTGCCATCAGTGAGACATCCGGCAGGTTTGAGGAGACCCAGTACTTC. Translated, it gives CAISETSGRFEETQYF.

Only one count was recorded for this clone. The chain combines TRBV7-3 with TRBJ2-5, with D maybe TRBD2 (5 bases). The germline V gene has CDR1 SGHTA and CDR2 FQGTGA. The CDR3 is 13 amino acids. V was cut by 5 bases and J by 4 bases, with 11 bases left in between. The CDR3 loop reads CASSRSRGETQYF. Here the CDR3 DNA reads TGTGCCAGCAGCCGAAGTCGGGGAGAGACCCAGTACTTC.

The chain recombines TRBV7-3 with TRBJ2-5; D unclear. CDR1 is SGHTA and CDR2 is FQGTGA in the germline V gene. Trimming cost V 5 bases and J 1 base, with 8 bases left between them. This CDR3 has 13 amino acids. CDR3: CASSLYPQETQYF. Here the CDR3 DNA reads TGTGCCAGCAGCCTTTATCCCCAAGAGACCCAGTACTTC. Together with reference TRBV7-3 and TRBJ2-5, the CDR3 gives the full variable domain: GAGVSQTPSNKVTEKGKYVELRCDPISGHTALYWYRQSLGQGPEFLIYFQGTGAADDSGLPNDRFFAVRPEGSVSTLKIQRTERGDSAVYLCASSLYPQETQYFGPGTRLLVL.

The V call is TRBV9, the J call TRBJ1-2, with 10 bases that match TRBD1. Losses at the gene ends were 0 bases for V and 2 bases for J; bases not matched to a gene: 1. Germline CDR1 is SGDLS and CDR2 is YYNGEE. The CDR3 contains 15 residues. CDR3 region: CASSVEGQGNYGYTF. CDR3 sequence (DNA): TGTGCCAGCAGCGTAGAGGGACAGGGGAACTATGGCTACACCTTC.

The chain couples TRBV7-3 to TRBJ2-1; 7 bases are shared with TRBD1. J gave up 6 bases and V 4 bases, and 18 bases lay outside the gene matches. This CDR3 has 18 amino acids. Germline CDR1 reads SGHTA; CDR2 reads FQGTGA. The CDR3: CASSYPLTGNKGCNEQFF. CDR3 nucleotide sequence: TGTGCCAGCAGCTATCCGCTGACAGGGAATAAAGGGTGCAATGAGCAGTTCTTC.

This chain uses TRBV5-4 with TRBJ2-1; 7 bases line up with TRBD2. The CDR3 runs to 12 residues. CDR1 and CDR2 from the germline V gene are SGHNT and YYREEE (reference sequence). With 5 bases clipped from V and 10 bases from J, the junction kept 6 bases outside the gene matches. The CDR3 bases are TGTGCCAGCAGTACTGAGCGGGGCGAGCAGTTCTTC. Translating gives CASSTERGEQFF.

The chain carries TRBV7-2 and TRBJ2-2; the D gene is possibly TRBD1 (6 bases). Germline CDR1 is SGHTA and CDR2 is FQGNSA. This CDR3 contains 16 residues. With 2 bases removed from V and 4 bases from J, the gap between germline ends came to 14 bases. The CDR3 reads CASSLLLGGATGELFF. The CDR3 nucleotides read TGTGCCAGCAGCTTATTGTTAGGGGGTGCCACCGGGGAGCTGTTTTTT. The whole variable domain, filled in from reference TRBV7-2 and TRBJ2-2, reads GAGVSQSPSNKVTEKGKDVELRCDPISGHTALYWYRQSLGQGLEFLIYFQGNSAPDKSGLPSDRFSAERTGGSVSTLTIQRTQQEDSAVYLCASSLLLGGATGELFFGEGSRLTVL.

V is TRBV19 and J is TRBJ1-6, with a possible D match to TRBD1 (5 bases). The CDR3 is 15 amino acids. Germline CDR1 and CDR2: LNHDA and SQIVND (reference sequence). V lost 5 bases and J lost 7, with 15 bases in between. CDR3 residues: CASSGTFTPNSPLHF. The CDR3 DNA reads as TGTGCCAGTAGTGGGACTTTCACTCCGAATTCACCCCTCCACTTT.

The chain is built from TRBV18 and TRBJ2-7; D remains unclear. V was clipped by 6 bases and J by 4 bases, with 10 bases between them. This CDR3 spans 12 amino acids. CDR1 KGHSH and CDR2 LQKENI come from the germline V gene. CDR3 amino acids: CASSPTLYEQYF. DNA of the CDR3: TGTGCCAGCTCTCCGACTTTATACGAGCAGTACTTC.

The genes are TRBV5-7 and TRBJ2-7; a weak D match, TRBD2 (7 bases). TRBV5-7 is placed among ORFs of uncertain function. The CDR3 runs to 17 residues. Trimming removed 7 bases at V and 6 bases at J, with 29 bases between. CDR3 bases: TGTGCCAGCCTCCGGGGGGCGGGTGCAGGGAAACGCTGCGAGCAGTACTTC. Its translation: CASLRGAGAGKRCEQYF.

J is TRBJ2-1 and V is TRBV28; TRBD2 agrees at 9 bases. The CDR3 runs 15 residues. Germline CDR1 is MDHEN and CDR2 is SYDVKM. The V segment lost 2 bases and the J segment 6 bases; nucleotides outside the gene matches: 5. Here the CDR3 DNA reads TGTGCCAGCAGTTTAGCGGGGGGGCATCGCAATGAGCAGTTCTTC. Translated: CASSLAGGHRNEQFF.

The chain carries TRBV5-1 and TRBJ2-1; 9 bases line up with TRBD2. The CDR3 spans 14 residues. The germline CDR1 and CDR2 sequences are SGHRS and YFSETQ. Trimming took 9 bases from V and 7 from J; bases not matched to a gene: 11. The CDR3 DNA is TGCGCCACCTCGGGGGTAGCGGGGGCGAATGAGCAGTTCTTC. Protein sequence: CATSGVAGANEQFF.

This clone was counted once. The chain links TRBV5-1 to TRBJ1-2, with 10 positions matching TRBD1. Germline values: CDR1 SGHRS, CDR2 YFSETQ. V gave up 3 bases and J gave up 1 base; unmatched junction bases: 3. The CDR3 extends over 15 amino acids. CDR3 sequence reads: CASSSDRGGNYGYTF. CDR3 sequence (DNA): TGCGCCAGCAGCTCGGACAGGGGGGGTAACTATGGCTACACCTTC.